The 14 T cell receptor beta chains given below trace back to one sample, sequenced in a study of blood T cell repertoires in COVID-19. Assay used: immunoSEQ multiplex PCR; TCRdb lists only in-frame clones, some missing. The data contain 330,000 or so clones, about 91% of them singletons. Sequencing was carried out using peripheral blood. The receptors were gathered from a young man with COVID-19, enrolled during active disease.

The CDR3 sequence is CASSLGAGQTSGANVLTF. CDR3 bases: TGTGCCAGCAGCTTGGGGGCGGGACAGACTTCTGGGGCCAACGTCCTGACTTTC. The chain links TRBV5-4 to TRBJ2-6; TRBD1 might be the D (7 bases). The CDR3 loop spans 18 amino acids. Germline lookup yields CDR1 SGHNT and CDR2 YYREEE (reference sequence). Trimming took 0 bases from V and 1 from J, leaving 14 bases between them.

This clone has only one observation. The CDR3, as DNA: TGTGCCAGCAGCCCCCGCGGTGAGGGTGAGCAGTTCTTC. Residues: CASSPRGEGEQFF. V gene TRBV9 combines with J gene TRBJ2-1; TRBD2 is a possible D gene (5 bases). Germline lookup yields CDR1 SGDLS and CDR2 YYNGEE. This CDR3 region has 13 residues. The V end was cut by 4 bases, the J end by 9 bases, with 14 bases between.

The chain's CDR3 is CASSPKAGLYEQYF. Written as DNA, the CDR3 is TGTGCCAGCAGCCCTAAAGCGGGCCTTTACGAGCAGTACTTC. The V call is TRBV7-2, the J call TRBJ2-7; tentatively, D is TRBD2 (6 bases). Trimming cost V 5 bases and J 4 bases, with 15 bases left between them. The CDR3 contains 14 residues. Per the germline V gene, CDR1 is SGHTA and CDR2 is FQGNSA.

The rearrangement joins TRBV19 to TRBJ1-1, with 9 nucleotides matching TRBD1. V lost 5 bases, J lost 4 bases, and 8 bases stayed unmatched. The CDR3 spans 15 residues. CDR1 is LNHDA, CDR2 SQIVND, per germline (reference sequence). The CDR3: CASSSWDRVGTEAFF. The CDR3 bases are TGTGCCAGTAGTTCTTGGGACAGGGTGGGCACTGAAGCTTTCTTT. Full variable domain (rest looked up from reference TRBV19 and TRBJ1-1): DGGITQSPKYLFRKEGQNVTLSCEQNLNHDAMYWYRQDPGQGLRLIYYSQIVNDFQKGDIAEGYSVSREKKESFPLTVTSAQKNPTAFYLCASSSWDRVGTEAFFGQGTRLTVV.

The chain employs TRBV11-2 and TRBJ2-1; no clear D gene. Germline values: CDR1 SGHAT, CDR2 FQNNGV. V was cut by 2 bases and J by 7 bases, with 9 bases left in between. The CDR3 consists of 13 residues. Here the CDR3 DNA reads TGTGCCAGCAGCTTATGGGCCGAGAATGAGCAGTTCTTC. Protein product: CASSLWAENEQFF.

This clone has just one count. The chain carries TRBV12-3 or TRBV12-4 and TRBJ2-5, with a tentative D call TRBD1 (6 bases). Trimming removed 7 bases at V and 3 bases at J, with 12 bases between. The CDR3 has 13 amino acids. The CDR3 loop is CASKAEGEETQYF. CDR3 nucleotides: TGTGCCAGCAAGGCTGAGGGGGAAGAGACCCAGTACTTC.

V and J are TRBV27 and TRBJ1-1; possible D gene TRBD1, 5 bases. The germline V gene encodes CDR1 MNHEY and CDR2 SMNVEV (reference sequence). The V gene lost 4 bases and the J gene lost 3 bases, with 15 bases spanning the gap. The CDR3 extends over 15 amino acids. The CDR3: CASSSGGRRDTEAFF. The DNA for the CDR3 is TGTGCCAGCAGTTCGGGGGGACGGCGCGACACTGAAGCTTTCTTT.

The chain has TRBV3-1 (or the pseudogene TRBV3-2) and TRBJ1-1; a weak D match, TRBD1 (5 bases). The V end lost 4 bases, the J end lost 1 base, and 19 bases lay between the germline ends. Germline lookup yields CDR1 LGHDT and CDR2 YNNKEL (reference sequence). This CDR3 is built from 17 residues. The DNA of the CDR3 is TGTGCCAGCAGCCCAATACCCCAGGGATACTCGAACACTGAAGCTTTCTTT. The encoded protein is CASSPIPQGYSNTEAFF.

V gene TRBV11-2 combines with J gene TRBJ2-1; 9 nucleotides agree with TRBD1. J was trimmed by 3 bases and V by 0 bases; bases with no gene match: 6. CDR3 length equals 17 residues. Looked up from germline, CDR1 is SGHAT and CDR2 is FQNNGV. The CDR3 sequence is CASSLDRRTGVYNEQFF. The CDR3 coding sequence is TGTGCCAGCAGCTTAGATCGTCGGACAGGGGTCTACAATGAGCAGTTCTTC.

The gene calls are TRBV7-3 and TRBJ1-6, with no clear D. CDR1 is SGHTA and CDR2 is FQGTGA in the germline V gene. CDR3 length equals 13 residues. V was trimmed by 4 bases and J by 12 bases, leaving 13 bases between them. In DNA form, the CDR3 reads TGTGCCAGCAGCTCCGCCGTTGATAGACCCCTCCACTTT. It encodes CASSSAVDRPLHF.

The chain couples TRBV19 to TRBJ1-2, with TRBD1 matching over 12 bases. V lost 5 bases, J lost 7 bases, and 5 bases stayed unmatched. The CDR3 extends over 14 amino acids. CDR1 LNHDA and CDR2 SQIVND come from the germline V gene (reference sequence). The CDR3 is CASSPGQGALGYTF. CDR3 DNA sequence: TGTGCCAGTAGTCCGGGACAGGGGGCGCTTGGCTACACCTTC. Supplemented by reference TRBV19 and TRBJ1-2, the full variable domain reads DGGITQSPKYLFRKEGQNVTLSCEQNLNHDAMYWYRQDPGQGLRLIYYSQIVNDFQKGDIAEGYSVSREKKESFPLTVTSAQKNPTAFYLCASSPGQGALGYTFGSGTRLTVV.

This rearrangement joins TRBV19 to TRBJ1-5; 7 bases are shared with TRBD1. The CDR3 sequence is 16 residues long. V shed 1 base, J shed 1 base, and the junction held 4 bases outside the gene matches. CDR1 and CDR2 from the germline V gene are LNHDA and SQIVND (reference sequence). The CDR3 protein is CASSIVSGGSNQPQHF. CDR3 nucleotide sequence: TGTGCCAGTAGTATAGTTTCAGGGGGAAGCAATCAGCCCCAGCATTTT.

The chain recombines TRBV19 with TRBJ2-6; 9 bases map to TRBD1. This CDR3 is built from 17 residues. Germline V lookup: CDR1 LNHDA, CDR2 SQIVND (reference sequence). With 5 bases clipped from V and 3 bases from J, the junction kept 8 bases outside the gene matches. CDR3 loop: CASSAGQGKLGANVLTF. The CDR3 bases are TGTGCCAGTAGTGCGGGACAGGGAAAGCTTGGGGCCAACGTCCTGACTTTC.

DNA of the CDR3: TGTGCCTGGAACCAACAGGGTCTTCGGAACACTGAAGCTTTCTTT. This sequence encodes CAWNQQGLRNTEAFF. The V and J genes are TRBV30 and TRBJ1-1; a possible D gene is TRBD1 (6 bases). The V end lost 4 bases, the J end lost 1 base, and 16 bases lay between the germline ends. CDR1 is GTSNPN, CDR2 SVGIG, per germline (reference sequence). This CDR3 has 15 residues.